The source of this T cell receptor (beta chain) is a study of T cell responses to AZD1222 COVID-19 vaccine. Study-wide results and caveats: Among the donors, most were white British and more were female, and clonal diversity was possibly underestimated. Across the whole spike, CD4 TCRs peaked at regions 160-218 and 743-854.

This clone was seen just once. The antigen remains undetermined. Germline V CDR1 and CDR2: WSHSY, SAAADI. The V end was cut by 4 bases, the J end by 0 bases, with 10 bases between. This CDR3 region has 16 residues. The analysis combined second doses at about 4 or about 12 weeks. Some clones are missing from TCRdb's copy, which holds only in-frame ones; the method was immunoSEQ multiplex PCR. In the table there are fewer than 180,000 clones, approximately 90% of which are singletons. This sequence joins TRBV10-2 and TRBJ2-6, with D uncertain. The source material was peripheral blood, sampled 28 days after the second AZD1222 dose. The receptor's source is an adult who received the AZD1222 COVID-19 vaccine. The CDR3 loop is CASSVLGNSGANVLTF. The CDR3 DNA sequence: TGCGCCAGCAGTGTCCTAGGTAACTCTGGGGCCAACGTCCTGACTTTC.